A single T cell receptor (beta chain) is shown here with its context. This sample was taken from a study of blood T cell repertoires in COVID-19. Generated by immunoSEQ multiplex PCR, the TCRdb table keeps only in-frame clones and is missing some. The table lists a few hundred thousand clones, roughly 90% of them singletons. This CDR3 region has 14 residues. The V and J ends lost 8 bases and 0 bases, in that order; junction bases with no gene match: 4. CDR1 and CDR2 from the germline V gene are MDHEN and SYDVKM. The clonotype was recovered from a woman aged 18 to 35 with acute COVID-19. The chain is built from TRBV28 and TRBJ2-3; 8 bases align to TRBD2. Sequencing used PBMCs or T cells enriched from blood (not recorded which). The CDR3 DNA reads as TGTGCCAGCGGGAGCGGGGGCAGCACAGATACGCAGTATTTT. It encodes CASGSGGSTDTQYF.